The next 9 T cell receptor beta chains were all read from a single sample in a study of control samples from healthy donors and cancer patients. Only in-frame clones appear in the TCRdb table, and some are missing; sequencing was by immunoSEQ multiplex PCR. The sample shows 100,000 to 150,000 clones, 80% to 95% of them seen only once. Sequenced input: blood. The receptors here all came from a man between 18 and 35 years old in good health.

This rearrangement joins TRBV6-5 to TRBJ1-2; possible D gene TRBD1, 6 bases. The CDR3 extends over 14 amino acids. Germline-derived CDR1 and CDR2 are MNHEY and SVGAGI. V was shortened by 2 bases and J by 8 bases, with 15 bases between the two germline ends. The CDR3 region has the DNA TGTGCCAGCAGTTACAATGGGGGTACAGGGGGCTACACCTTC. The encoded protein is CASSYNGGTGGYTF.

The J gene is TRBJ1-1, the V gene TRBV10-3; D gene uncertain. The length of the CDR3 is 13 residues. The V gene's germline CDR1 is ENHRY and CDR2 SYGVKD. V was shortened by 3 bases and J by 1 base, with 6 bases between the two germline ends. CDR3 in DNA: TGTGCCATCAGTGAAAGTTGGAACACTGAAGCTTTCTTT. Translating gives CAISESWNTEAFF.

In this sample, this clone turned up once. The rearrangement links TRBV7-2 to TRBJ2-3; D is unclear. V lost 5 bases, J lost 6 bases, and 9 bases lay in between. The CDR3 extends over 12 amino acids. The germline gives CDR1 SGHTA, CDR2 FQGNSA. Written as DNA, the CDR3 is TGTGCCAGCAGCCGAAGTCGGGATACGCAGTATTTT. This encodes CASSRSRDTQYF.

The genes are TRBV6-5 and TRBJ1-1; D is ambiguous. The CDR3 is made up of 14 amino acids. CDR1 is MNHEY and CDR2 is SVGAGI in the germline V gene. Trimming removed 0 bases at V and 4 bases at J, with 9 bases between. The CDR3 region has the DNA TGTGCCAGCAGTTACTCGGGTGGAAGCACTGAAGCTTTCTTT. Translating gives CASSYSGGSTEAFF.

The chain uses TRBV23-1 and TRBJ2-3; D tentatively fits TRBD1 or TRBD2 (6 bases each). TRBV23-1 qualifies as an ORF whose function is uncertain. The CDR3 runs to 20 residues. Trimming left V 0 bases short and J 8 bases short, with 30 bases between. The CDR3 DNA follows: TGCGCCAGCAGTCAATCGGGGGCGGAGCAGGGACTCGGGGTCGTGGGTACGCAGTATTTT. Amino acid sequence: CASSQSGAEQGLGVVGTQYF.

V is TRBV3-1 (or the pseudogene TRBV3-2) and J is TRBJ2-5, with no clear D. The CDR3 has 18 amino acids. Germline V gene data show CDR1 as LGHDT and CDR2 as YNNKEL (reference sequence). Trimming left V 0 bases short and J 2 bases short, with 19 bases between. The CDR3: CASSQDFVSAYSQETQYF. The CDR3 DNA follows: TGTGCCAGCAGCCAAGACTTCGTGTCAGCATACAGTCAAGAGACCCAGTACTTC.

The chain links TRBV4-1 to TRBJ2-3; D not resolved. This CDR3 has 13 residues. Per germline, CDR1 MGHRA and CDR2 YSYEKL. The V gene lost 1 base and the J gene lost 5 bases, with 7 bases spanning the gap. The CDR3 region has the DNA TGCGCCAGCAGCCAAGGTGGTAGAGATACGCAGTATTTT. Translating gives CASSQGGRDTQYF.

J is TRBJ1-5 and V is TRBV30; 11 bases align to TRBD1. Germline trimming cut 8 bases from V and 6 bases from J; bases unmatched to any gene: 6. This CDR3 spans 13 amino acids. Germline V gene data show CDR1 as GTSNPN and CDR2 as SVGIG (reference sequence). Written as DNA, the CDR3 is TGTGCCGGAGGGACAGGGGGTACTCAGCCCCAGCATTTT. Translation: CAGGTGGTQPQHF.

The gene calls are TRBV5-1 and TRBJ1-3, with D unclear. The CDR3 spans 13 residues. Trimming took off 0 bases at V and 3 bases at J, with 4 bases between the two ends. Germline values: CDR1 SGHRS, CDR2 YFSETQ. CDR3 nucleotide sequence: TGCGCCAGCAGCTTGGGTCATGGAAACACCATATATTTT. This gives the protein CASSLGHGNTIYF.